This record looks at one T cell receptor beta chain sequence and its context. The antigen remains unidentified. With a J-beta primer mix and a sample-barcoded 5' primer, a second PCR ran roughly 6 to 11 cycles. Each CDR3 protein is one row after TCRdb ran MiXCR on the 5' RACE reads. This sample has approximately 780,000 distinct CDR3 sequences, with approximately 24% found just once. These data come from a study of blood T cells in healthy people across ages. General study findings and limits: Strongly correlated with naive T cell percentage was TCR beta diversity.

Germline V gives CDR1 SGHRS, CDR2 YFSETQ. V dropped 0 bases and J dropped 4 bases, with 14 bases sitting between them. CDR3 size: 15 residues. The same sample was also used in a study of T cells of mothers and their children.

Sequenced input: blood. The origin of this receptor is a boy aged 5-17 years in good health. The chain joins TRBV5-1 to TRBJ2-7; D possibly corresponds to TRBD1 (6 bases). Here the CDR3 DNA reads TGCGCCAGCAGCTTGGCCTATGGACAGCCTTACGAGCAGTACTTC. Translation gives CASSLAYGQPYEQYF.